Ten or more counts support the clone carrying this TCR beta chain. Antigen unknown. In the original processing: A papillary thyroid cancer distant-metastasis classifier was built from CDR3 differences across clinicopathological groups. TCRdb re-called clones from the PCR reads using MiXCR. These V and J calls rely on TCRdb rather than the paper's analysis. There are tens of thousands of clones in the sample; about 20% occur only once, and 4% to 5% lies in the top ten. These data originate in a study of metastatic and nonmetastatic thyroid tumors. Study-wide background: Comparative analysis of repertoires was undertaken across blood and tumor or nodule tissue obtained from malignant and benign thyroid patients. Findings of the study overall: In blood and tumor, TCR beta diversity was reportedly significantly higher in malignant thyroid tumors than in benign nodules.

Patients had received no treatment of any kind before thyroid surgery. V gave up 0 bases and J gave up 5 bases, with 17 bases separating them. This CDR3 contains 16 residues. Germline loops: CDR1 LNHNV, CDR2 YYDKDF (reference sequence). The source material was blood. The clonotype comes from a female donor with papillary thyroid cancer or a benign thyroid nodule (not recorded which). Some clones in this sample may be carry-over from other donors' samples. The chain joins TRBV15 to TRBJ2-7, with D perhaps matching TRBD1 or TRBD2 (6 bases each). The CDR3 coding sequence is TGTGCCACCAGCAGAGATGGGGGGCCGCGGCGGCACGAGCAGTACTTC. Its protein product is CATSRDGGPRRHEQYF.